These T cell receptor beta chains were read from a single sample in a study of blood T cell repertoires in COVID-19. TCRdb keeps only in-frame clones here, not all; method: immunoSEQ multiplex PCR. This table has around 130,000 clones, around 85% appearing once. The material sequenced was peripheral blood. The receptors here all came from a woman aged 45-59 years who had recovered from COVID-19. The CDR3 runs from the conserved cysteine through the conserved F or W. A D gene is named only where the DNA matches it firmly. The size of a clone is reported for some rows only, either as once, few or many, or as a class for expanded clones.

d_call,v_call,clone_size,j_call,cdr3_aa,cdr3_nt
NA,TRBV13,NA,TRBJ2-2,CASSLVLTGELFF,TGTGCCAGCAGCTTAGTACTCACCGGGGAGCTGTTTTTT
TRBD1,TRBV19,NA,TRBJ1-5,CASSDRGQRQPQHF,TGTGCCAGTAGCGACAGGGGGCAGCGTCAGCCCCAGCATTTT
TRBD2,TRBV24-1,once,TRBJ2-3,CATMDGGSRTDTQYF,TGTGCCACCATGGACGGGGGGTCTCGCACAGATACGCAGTATTTT
TRBD2,TRBV5-6,NA,TRBJ2-1,CASRANGASGGPVF,TGTGCCAGCAGAGCCAACGGGGCTAGCGGGGGCCCGGTCTTC
TRBD2,TRBV11-3,NA,TRBJ2-2,CASLGREGSGELFF,TGTGCCAGTCTCGGACGGGAGGGGTCCGGGGAGCTGTTTTTT
NA,TRBV19,NA,TRBJ1-5,CASTGLGGSNQPQHF,TGTGCCAGTACCGGTCTGGGAGGTAGCAATCAGCCCCAGCATTTT
TRBD2,TRBV7-9,NA,TRBJ2-1,CASSPRLTSGRAEYNEQFF,TGTGCCAGCAGCCCCCGGTTGACTAGCGGGAGGGCAGAGTACAATGAGCAGTTCTTC
TRBD2,TRBV6-6,NA,TRBJ2-7,CASSRTGTSYEQYF,TGTGCCAGCAGCCGAACCGGGACTAGCTACGAGCAGTACTTC
NA,TRBV5-1,NA,TRBJ1-1,CASSLFASNTEAFF,TGCGCCAGCAGCTTGTTTGCGTCAAACACTGAAGCTTTCTTT
NA,TRBV2,NA,TRBJ1-2,CASRGTGFGDGYTF,TGTGCCAGCAGAGGTACAGGGTTCGGTGATGGCTACACCTTC
TRBD2,TRBV6-2/TRBV6-3,NA,TRBJ2-2,CASSYQGLAGTGELFF,TGTGCCAGCAGTTACCAGGGACTAGCAGGTACCGGGGAGCTGTTTTTT
NA,TRBV6-5,NA,TRBJ2-3,CASIPGGGMDTQYF,TGTGCCTCGATTCCGGGGGGCGGAATGGATACGCAGTATTTT
NA,TRBV19,NA,TRBJ1-4,CASSPEAGRVRVFF,TGTGCCAGTAGCCCCGAGGCGGGGAGAGTTAGGGTGTTTTTT
TRBD1,TRBV7-3,NA,TRBJ2-1,CASSLISGAGGNEQFF,TGTGCCAGCAGCTTAATCTCAGGGGCAGGGGGAAATGAGCAGTTCTTC
NA,TRBV11-2,once,TRBJ2-1,CASSLEIPSEQFF,TGTGCCAGCAGCTTAGAGATCCCGAGTGAGCAGTTCTTC
NA,TRBV7-8,NA,TRBJ2-3,CASTQELSTDTQYF,TGTGCCAGCACCCAAGAACTAAGCACAGATACGCAGTATTTT
TRBD2,TRBV15,NA,TRBJ2-7,CATSRGREGPYEQYF,TGTGCCACCAGCAGAGGCAGGGAGGGTCCCTACGAGCAGTACTTC
NA,TRBV2,NA,TRBJ2-5,CASSPEGLSMTQYF,TGTGCCAGCTCACCTGAAGGACTGTCAATGACCCAGTACTTC
TRBD1,TRBV5-1,NA,TRBJ2-3,CASSDRGNTDTQYF,TGCGCCTCCTCAGACAGGGGGAACACAGATACGCAGTATTTT
NA,TRBV27,NA,TRBJ1-2,CASSSTGDSYYPNYGYTF,TGTGCCAGCAGTTCCACGGGAGACAGCTACTACCCTAACTATGGCTACACCTTC
TRBD1,TRBV2,NA,TRBJ1-1,CASSPTGITEAFF,TGTGCCAGCAGTCCGACAGGGATCACTGAAGCTTTCTTT
NA,TRBV7-8,once,TRBJ1-2,CASSLGFVGGDGYTF,TGTGCCAGCAGCTTAGGTTTCGTGGGTGGAGATGGCTACACCTTC
TRBD2,TRBV19,few,TRBJ2-3,CASTSGATDTQYF,TGTGCCAGTACGAGCGGGGCTACAGATACGCAGTATTTT
NA,TRBV28,NA,TRBJ1-2,CASSFPLGARGYTF,TGTGCCAGCAGTTTCCCATTAGGGGCGCGTGGCTACACCTTC
TRBD1,TRBV28,NA,TRBJ1-3,CASSPWTGYSGNTIYF,TGTGCCAGCAGTCCGTGGACAGGGTACTCTGGAAACACCATATATTTT
TRBD2,TRBV28,NA,TRBJ2-2,CASSPPKIAGGPLELFF,TGTGCCAGCAGCCCCCCCAAAATAGCGGGGGGGCCCCTGGAGCTGTTTTTT
NA,TRBV18,NA,TRBJ2-1,CASSPPGGLLNNEQFF,TGTGCCAGCTCACCACCGGGCGGGCTCCTAAACAATGAGCAGTTCTTC
NA,TRBV4-2,NA,TRBJ2-3,CASSSSRLQTVDTQYF,TGTGCCAGCAGCTCCTCGCGACTCCAGACCGTGGATACGCAGTATTTT
NA,TRBV10-1,NA,TRBJ1-6,CATQRDTSSPLHF,TGCGCCACGCAGCGGGACACCTCATCACCCCTCCACTTT
NA,TRBV2,once,TRBJ1-5,CASREDSNSNQPQHF,TGTGCCAGCAGAGAGGACAGCAATAGCAATCAGCCCCAGCATTTT
TRBD1,TRBV19,NA,TRBJ2-7,CASNRGPAYEQYF,TGTGCCAGTAATAGGGGGCCCGCCTACGAGCAGTACTTC
NA,TRBV18,NA,TRBJ2-7,CASSPPAAAAYEQYF,TGTGCCAGCTCACCGCCGGCGGCGGCTGCCTACGAGCAGTACTTC
TRBD1,TRBV5-4,NA,TRBJ1-2,CASSSAGGSLYGYTF,TGTGCCAGCAGCTCTGCAGGGGGGAGTCTCTATGGCTACACCTTC
NA,TRBV30,few,TRBJ1-1,CAWSGFGRGDTEAFF,TGTGCCTGGAGTGGTTTCGGCAGGGGCGACACTGAAGCTTTCTTT
NA,TRBV7-3,NA,TRBJ2-3,CASSLQRGTDTQYF,TGTGCCAGCAGCTTACAGAGGGGCACAGATACGCAGTATTTT
NA,TRBV12-3/TRBV12-4,NA,TRBJ1-2,CASRRNYGYTF,TGTGCCAGCAGGCGGAACTATGGCTACACCTTC
TRBD1,TRBV3-1/TRBV3-2,NA,TRBJ2-7,CASSPRGQGLKGYEQYF,TGTGCCAGCAGCCCTAGGGGACAGGGCCTGAAGGGCTACGAGCAGTACTTC
NA,TRBV2,NA,TRBJ1-1,CASSGGTEAFF,TGTGCCAGCAGTGGAGGGACTGAAGCTTTCTTT
TRBD2,TRBV11-3,NA,TRBJ2-3,CASSLDSLAGVADTQYF,TGTGCCAGCAGCTTAGATTCCCTAGCGGGAGTTGCAGATACGCAGTATTTT
NA,TRBV27,once,TRBJ2-1,CASSSGGGLWGNEQFF,TGTGCCAGCAGTTCTGGGGGGGGGCTCTGGGGGAATGAGCAGTTCTTC
TRBD1,TRBV4-3,NA,TRBJ1-2,CASSQGTGGHINYGYTF,TGCGCCAGCAGCCAAGGGACAGGGGGCCATATTAACTATGGCTACACCTTC
TRBD2,TRBV5-1,NA,TRBJ2-1,CASSLQPAGDNEQFF,TGCGCCAGCAGCTTGCAGCCAGCGGGGGACAATGAGCAGTTCTTC
TRBD1,TRBV18,once,TRBJ1-2,CASSPAGGADGYTF,TGTGCCAGCTCACCGGCAGGGGGCGCGGATGGCTACACCTTC
TRBD1,TRBV10-3,NA,TRBJ2-7,CAISAPDRAHEQYF,TGTGCCATCAGCGCTCCCGACAGGGCCCACGAGCAGTACTTC
NA,TRBV6-6,NA,TRBJ1-1,CASSYSRTVEAFF,TGTGCCAGCAGTTACTCCCGCACAGTTGAAGCTTTCTTT
TRBD1,TRBV11-2,NA,TRBJ2-1,CASSQETGWGYNEQFF,TGTGCCAGCAGCCAAGAGACAGGGTGGGGTTACAATGAGCAGTTCTTC
NA,TRBV27,NA,TRBJ1-2,CASRKMGGDGYTF,TGTGCCAGCAGGAAAATGGGAGGCGACGGCTACACCTTC